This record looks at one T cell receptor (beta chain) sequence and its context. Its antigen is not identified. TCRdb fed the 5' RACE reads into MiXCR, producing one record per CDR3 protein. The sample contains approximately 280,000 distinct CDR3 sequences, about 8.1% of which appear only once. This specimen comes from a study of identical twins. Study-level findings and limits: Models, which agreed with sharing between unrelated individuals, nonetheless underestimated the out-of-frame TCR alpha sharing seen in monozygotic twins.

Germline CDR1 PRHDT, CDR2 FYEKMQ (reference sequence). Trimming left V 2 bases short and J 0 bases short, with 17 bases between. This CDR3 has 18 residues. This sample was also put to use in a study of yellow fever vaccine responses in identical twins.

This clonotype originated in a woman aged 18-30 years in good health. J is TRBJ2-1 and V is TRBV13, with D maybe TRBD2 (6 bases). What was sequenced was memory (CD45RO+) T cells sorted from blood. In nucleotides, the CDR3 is TGTGCCAGCAGCTTACAGGTGCTAGCGCAACCCTCCTACAATGAGCAGTTCTTC. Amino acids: CASSLQVLAQPSYNEQFF.